The 26 T cell receptor beta chains in this list originate from one sample, sequenced in a study of T cells after somatic rescue of genetic block. TCRdb keeps only in-frame clones here, not all; method: immunoSEQ multiplex PCR. The table has 60,000 to 90,000 clones, approximately 91% seen once. The source material was peripheral blood mononuclear cells (PBMCs). The receptors shown here come from a man in his thirties or forties.

The rearrangement links TRBV2 to TRBJ2-5; TRBD2 aligns across 9 bases. Germline V gene sequence: CDR1 SNHLY, CDR2 FYNNEI. Trimming removed 5 bases from V and 1 base from J; junction bases left unmatched: 5. The CDR3 loop spans 15 amino acids. CDR3 in amino acids: CASSSLAGSQETQYF. The CDR3 coding sequence is TGTGCCAGCAGTAGCCTAGCGGGGTCCCAAGAGACCCAGTACTTC.

The chain couples TRBV14 to TRBJ2-6, with 7 positions matching TRBD1. CDR3 size: 16 residues. After removal of 2 bases from V and 2 bases from J, the junction contained 3 bases not matched to a gene. The V gene's germline CDR1 is SGHDN and CDR2 FVKESK. CDR3 loop: CASSQPDRAGANVLTF. CDR3 DNA: TGTGCCAGCAGCCAACCTGACAGGGCTGGGGCCAACGTCCTGACTTTC.

In DNA, the CDR3 is TGTGCCAGCAGTTCCGACAGGGGCCTACAAACAGCCCAGCATTTT. It codes for CASSSDRGLQTAQHF. V usage is TRBV6-6 and J usage is TRBJ1-5; 8 nucleotides align to TRBD1. The CDR3 contains 15 residues. Trimming cost V 4 bases and J 11 bases; bases outside gene matches: 13. Germline CDR1 reads MNHNY; CDR2 reads SVGAGI (reference sequence).

This chain joins TRBV6-1 and TRBJ2-7; a possible D gene is TRBD1 (5 bases). Trimming took off 4 bases at V and 0 bases at J, with 13 bases between the two ends. The CDR3 totals 15 residues. The germline V gene has CDR1 MNHNS and CDR2 SASEGT. CDR3 DNA sequence: TGTGCCAGCAGTGGGACCCTGCAGGGCTCCTACGAGCAGTACTTC. Translation gives CASSGTLQGSYEQYF.

The genes are TRBV5-4 and TRBJ1-4; D uncertain. V dropped 4 bases and J dropped 8 bases, with 15 bases sitting between them. Per the germline V gene, CDR1 is SGHNT and CDR2 is YYREEE (reference sequence). CDR3 length: 14 amino acids. The CDR3 nucleotides are TGTGCCAGCAGCAACACAGCGGGCGGCGAAAAACTGTTTTTT. It translates to CASSNTAGGEKLFF.

This clone was found a few times. The chain links TRBV6-5 to TRBJ1-2, with TRBD1 identical over 8 bases. The CDR3 is 16 residues long. V lost 3 bases, J lost 0 bases, and 6 bases stayed unmatched. Germline-derived CDR1 and CDR2 are MNHEY and SVGAGI. This CDR3 reads CASSYRRTGTNYGYTF. The CDR3, as DNA: TGTGCCAGCAGTTATCGACGGACAGGGACTAACTATGGCTACACCTTC.

In this sample, this clone turned up once. V and J are TRBV19 and TRBJ1-1, with D unclear. Looked up from germline, CDR1 is LNHDA and CDR2 is SQIVND (reference sequence). The CDR3 consists of 17 residues. Trimming shortened V by 0 bases and J by 4 bases, and 18 bases separated the two germline ends. The CDR3 loop reads CASSIDRIGEVGTEAFF. The CDR3 coding sequence is TGTGCCAGTAGTATAGATAGGATCGGGGAGGTAGGCACTGAAGCTTTCTTT.

The V and J genes are TRBV6-6 and TRBJ2-7, with 10 bases identical to TRBD1. The J segment lost 7 bases and the V segment lost 6 bases, leaving 6 bases of the junction unmatched. This CDR3 is 13 amino acids long. CDR1 and CDR2 from the germline V gene are MNHNY and SVGAGI (reference sequence). CDR3: CASRTGGLEEQYF. In nucleotides, the CDR3 is TGTGCCAGCAGGACAGGGGGCTTGGAGGAGCAGTACTTC.

The chain joins TRBV27 to TRBJ1-1; a possible D gene is TRBD1 (5 bases). Germline CDR1 is MNHEY and CDR2 is SMNVEV (reference sequence). V lost 2 bases to trimming and J lost 4 bases, with 17 bases between them. CDR3 size: 16 residues. CDR3 bases: TGTGCCAGCAGTTTAACCCCGGGACGTTCAAGCACTGAAGCTTTCTTT. Amino acid sequence: CASSLTPGRSSTEAFF.

The rearrangement links TRBV19 to TRBJ2-2; TRBD1 or TRBD2 may be the D gene (5 bases each). V lost 4 bases to trimming and J lost 4 bases, with 16 bases between them. The CDR3 contains 16 residues. CDR1 and CDR2 from the germline V gene are LNHDA and SQIVND (reference sequence). CDR3 sequence (DNA): TGTGCCAGTAGTAGCTTGGGGAAGAGGGGCACCGGGGAGCTGTTTTTT. This encodes CASSSLGKRGTGELFF.

The chain couples TRBV4-1 to TRBJ1-2; D is unclear. In germline, CDR1 is MGHRA, CDR2 YSYEKL. The CDR3 has 13 residues. V was shortened by 4 bases and J by 5 bases, with 11 bases between the two germline ends. CDR3 residues: CASSPDGTYGYTF. CDR3 sequence (DNA): TGCGCCAGCAGCCCAGACGGTACTTATGGCTACACCTTC.

The chain uses TRBV5-1 and TRBJ1-4; D unresolved. The CDR3 is 16 residues long. The ends were cut back, 3 bases at V and 1 base at J, with 13 bases in the middle. Germline V gene data show CDR1 as SGHRS and CDR2 as YFSETQ. The CDR3 region is CASSSAGRRTNEKLFF. Here the CDR3 DNA reads TGCGCCAGCAGCTCCGCCGGACGACGAACTAATGAAAAACTGTTTTTT.

V usage is TRBV7-9 and J usage is TRBJ2-5; D is uncertain. The length of the CDR3 is 12 residues. V shed 1 base and J shed 7 bases, with 7 bases lying between them. Germline CDR1 SEHNR, CDR2 FQNEAQ (reference sequence). Here the CDR3 DNA reads TGTGCCAGCAGCTTAGACGCAGGGACCCAGTACTTC. Protein sequence: CASSLDAGTQYF.

In its sample, this clone was seen a few times. The chain carries TRBV30 and TRBJ1-2, with D tentatively TRBD1 (6 bases). The CDR3 loop spans 12 amino acids. Germline-derived CDR1 and CDR2 are GTSNPN and SVGIG (reference sequence). CDR3 residues: CARDTRGTGYTF. CDR3 nucleotide sequence: TGTGCGCGTGACACGAGGGGGACTGGCTACACCTTC.

Here the CDR3 reads CASSDSSTGGGTDTQYF. The CDR3 DNA is TGTGCCAGCAGTGACTCGAGCACGGGAGGGGGCACAGATACGCAGTATTTT. The gene calls are TRBV6-4 and TRBJ2-3; 8 nucleotides line up with TRBD2. V trimming: 0 bases; J trimming: 1 base; junction bases outside the gene matches: 6. The CDR3 has 17 amino acids. The germline CDR1 and CDR2 sequences are MRHNA and SNTAGT.

The genes are TRBV7-6 and TRBJ2-3, with 15 positions matching TRBD2. CDR1 is SGHVS and CDR2 is FNYEAQ in the germline V gene. The length of the CDR3 is 18 residues. Trimming cost V 2 bases and J 10 bases; bases outside gene matches: 13. The DNA for the CDR3 is TGTGCCAGCAGCTTAATGGGACTAGCGGGGGGTCCGGGAGAGCCGCAGTATTTT. Its translation: CASSLMGLAGGPGEPQYF. The variable domain in full, completed from reference TRBV7-6 and TRBJ2-3, reads GAGVSQSPRYKVTKRGQDVALRCDPISGHVSLYWYRQALGQGPEFLTYFNYEAQQDKSGLPNDRFSAERPEGSISTLTIQRTEQRDSAMYRCASSLMGLAGGPGEPQYFGPGTRLTVL.

The rearrangement links TRBV10-3 to TRBJ1-1; D is possibly TRBD1 (5 bases). This CDR3 contains 13 residues. Germline V lookup: CDR1 ENHRY, CDR2 SYGVKD. V was clipped by 2 bases and J by 10 bases, with 14 bases between them. The CDR3 is CAISEGAGSGAFF. In DNA, the CDR3 is TGTGCCATCAGTGAGGGGGCGGGGAGTGGAGCTTTCTTT.

The chain uses TRBV28 and TRBJ2-5, with D perhaps TRBD2 (6 bases). The germline V and J ends were trimmed by 2 bases and 4 bases, with 8 bases remaining between them. Germline V gene sequence: CDR1 MDHEN, CDR2 SYDVKM. This CDR3 contains 13 residues. The CDR3 is CASSLGGLETQYF. CDR3 DNA sequence: TGTGCCAGCAGTTTAGGGGGACTAGAGACCCAGTACTTC.

J is TRBJ2-5 and V is TRBV14; D is undetermined. The CDR3 has 13 amino acids. Germline V gene data show CDR1 as SGHDN and CDR2 as FVKESK. The V gene lost 5 bases and the J gene lost 5 bases, with 12 bases spanning the gap. CDR3 residues: CASSGVLMETQYF. In DNA, the CDR3 is TGTGCCAGCAGCGGAGTACTCATGGAGACCCAGTACTTC.

The chain joins TRBV11-2 to TRBJ2-7; D gene uncertain. Per the germline V gene, CDR1 is SGHAT and CDR2 is FQNNGV. The CDR3 sequence is 12 residues long. V dropped 2 bases and J dropped 5 bases, with 7 bases sitting between them. The chain's CDR3 is CASSLSTHEQYF. In DNA, the CDR3 is TGTGCCAGCAGCTTAAGCACGCACGAGCAGTACTTC.

The chain employs TRBV19 and TRBJ2-5; possible D gene TRBD2, 5 bases. In germline, CDR1 is LNHDA, CDR2 SQIVND (reference sequence). V lost 4 bases to trimming and J lost 3 bases, with 15 bases between them. The CDR3 is made up of 15 amino acids. CDR3 loop: CASSSRAYGKETQYF. In DNA form, the CDR3 reads TGTGCCAGTAGTAGTCGGGCGTACGGGAAAGAGACCCAGTACTTC.

The chain carries TRBV27 and TRBJ1-6; tentative D call: TRBD1 (5 bases). Looked up from germline, CDR1 is MNHEY and CDR2 is SMNVEV (reference sequence). The V gene lost 4 bases and the J gene lost 9 bases, with 13 bases spanning the gap. The CDR3 has 14 amino acids. CDR3 sequence (DNA): TGTGCCAGCAGTTCCGGCCAGGGAGTTTCACCCCTCCACTTT. Its protein product is CASSSGQGVSPLHF.

V is TRBV19 and J is TRBJ1-4, with 7 bases fitting TRBD1. Germline V gene data show CDR1 as LNHDA and CDR2 as SQIVND (reference sequence). The CDR3 extends over 14 amino acids. CDR3 sequence reads: CGRRGHRGDEKLFF. The CDR3, as DNA: TGTGGCCGGCGGGGACACAGGGGTGACGAAAAACTGTTTTTT.

V is TRBV5-1 and J is TRBJ2-2, with D perhaps TRBD1 (5 bases). Looked up from germline, CDR1 is SGHRS and CDR2 is YFSETQ. V was pared by 1 base and J by 0 bases, with 10 bases between. CDR3 length equals 16 residues. The DNA for the CDR3 is TGCGCCAGCAGCTTGACAGGAATCTCGAACACCGGGGAGCTGTTTTTT. It specifies CASSLTGISNTGELFF. The whole variable domain, filled in from reference TRBV5-1 and TRBJ2-2, reads KAGVTQTPRYLIKTRGQQVTLSCSPISGHRSVSWYQQTPGQGLQFLFEYFSETQRNKGNFPGRFSGRQFSNSRSEMNVSTLELGDSALYLCASSLTGISNTGELFFGEGSRLTVL.

J is TRBJ1-6 and V is TRBV4-1; D remains ambiguous. Deletions cut 6 bases from V and 2 bases from J, with 17 bases between. CDR3 length equals 17 residues. CDR1 is MGHRA, CDR2 YSYEKL, per germline. This chain's CDR3 is CASRYGVGRTYNSPLHF. CDR3 DNA: TGCGCCAGCAGGTATGGGGTCGGGAGAACCTATAATTCACCCCTCCACTTT.

J is TRBJ1-1 and V is TRBV28; the D gene is possibly TRBD1 (6 bases). The V end was cut by 5 bases, the J end by 0 bases, with 10 bases between. CDR1 MDHEN and CDR2 SYDVKM come from the germline V gene. This CDR3 has 14 residues. The CDR3 nucleotides are TGTGCCAGCAGTAGGGACACCCTGAACACTGAAGCTTTCTTT. Translated: CASSRDTLNTEAFF.